The 20 T cell receptor beta chains reported below all come from one sample, sequenced in a study of control samples from healthy donors and cancer patients. Only in-frame clones appear in the TCRdb table, and some are missing; sequencing was by immunoSEQ multiplex PCR. Found here are about 140,000 clones, approximately 92% of them singletons; the top ten hold about 11%. Sequenced input: blood. These receptors all stem from a man between 25 and 39 years old in good health.

The CDR3 loop is CASSRGTEDNEQFF. CDR3 in DNA: TGTGCCAGCAGCCGCGGGACGGAGGACAATGAGCAGTTCTTC. V and J are TRBV5-4 and TRBJ2-1, with D possibly TRBD2 on 6 matching bases. CDR1 is SGHNT, CDR2 YYREEE, per germline (reference sequence). V gave up 4 bases and J gave up 5 bases, with 13 bases separating them. This CDR3 has 14 residues. The full variable domain, in which reference TRBV5-4 and TRBJ2-1 provide the parts outside the CDR3, is ETGVTQSPTHLIKTRGQQVTLRCSSQSGHNTVSWYQQALGQGPQFIFQYYREEENGRGNFPPRFSGLQFPNYSSELNVNALELDDSALYLCASSRGTEDNEQFFGPGTRLTVL.

The chain employs TRBV15 and TRBJ2-7; 7 bases map to TRBD1. After removal of 0 bases from V and 6 bases from J, the junction contained 2 bases not matched to a gene. Germline CDR1 reads LNHNV; CDR2 reads YYDKDF (reference sequence). The length of the CDR3 is 13 residues. The CDR3 nucleotides are TGTGCCACCAGCAGAGATGCAGGGGGCGAGCAGTACTTC. This translates into CATSRDAGGEQYF.

This clone was detected only once. The chain recombines TRBV4-2 with TRBJ1-1; D is ambiguous. Germline V gene sequence: CDR1 LGHNA, CDR2 YNFKEQ. V lost 3 bases, J lost 1 base, and 12 bases lay in between. This CDR3 is 15 amino acids long. The CDR3 loop is CASSQGLGWNTEAFF. The CDR3 DNA reads TGTGCCAGCAGCCAGGGTTTAGGATGGAACACTGAAGCTTTCTTT.

This rearrangement joins TRBV6-1 to TRBJ2-1, with 7 bases lining up with TRBD1. The CDR3 spans 15 residues. V gave up 0 bases and J gave up 1 base; unmatched junction bases: 0. Germline V gene sequence: CDR1 MNHNS, CDR2 SASEGT. This CDR3 reads CASSEATGSYNEQFF. The CDR3 DNA reads as TGTGCCAGCAGTGAAGCGACAGGGTCCTACAATGAGCAGTTCTTC.

The V and J genes are TRBV6-2 or TRBV6-3 and TRBJ2-3, with D hard to call. This CDR3 comprises 13 residues. V lost 2 bases and J lost 0, with 3 bases in between. CDR1 and CDR2 (germline): MNHEY, SVGEGT. The CDR3 sequence: CASSYQSTDTQYF. For the CDR3, the DNA is TGTGCCAGCAGTTACCAAAGCACAGATACGCAGTATTTT.

The chain is built from TRBV5-6 and TRBJ1-5; D call uncertain. Germline CDR1 is SGHDT and CDR2 is YYEEEE. The CDR3 is 16 amino acids. Trimming removed 5 bases at V and 2 bases at J, with 17 bases between. In DNA form, the CDR3 reads TGTGCCAGCAGTTTCCAGAACCTCAAGGGCAATCAGCCCCAGCATTTT. Translated, it gives CASSFQNLKGNQPQHF.

This clone was seen just once. This sequence joins TRBV20-1 and TRBJ2-3, with 10 nucleotides matching TRBD2. Looked up from germline, CDR1 is DFQATT and CDR2 is SNEGSKA (reference sequence). This CDR3 has 17 amino acids. Trimming cost V 3 bases and J 0 bases; bases outside gene matches: 9. The CDR3 reads CSASPLAGITSTDTQYF. The CDR3 bases are TGCAGTGCTAGTCCACTAGCGGGGATTACTAGCACAGATACGCAGTATTTT.

Comment on this clone: One junction end does not reproduce the germline sequence, and a read error may be involved. This rearrangement joins TRBV6-6 to TRBJ2-1; 14 bases are a match to TRBD2. Germline CDR1 and CDR2: MNHNY and SVGAGI (reference sequence). The CDR3 consists of 15 residues. This chain's CDR3 is CASSSPTSGRAKLIF. The CDR3 DNA reads TGTGCCAGCAGTTCGCCGACTAGCGGGAGGGCCAAGTTAATCTTC.

This clone was counted once. V and J are TRBV5-6 and TRBJ1-5, with D possibly matching TRBD1 (6 bases). This CDR3 comprises 15 residues. Germline CDR1 is SGHDT and CDR2 is YYEEEE. Trimming shortened V by 0 bases and J by 6 bases, and 13 bases separated the two germline ends. The DNA of the CDR3 is TGTGCCAGCAGCTTGGGGGGGCGGATTGTTCAGCCCCAGCATTTT. Translated: CASSLGGRIVQPQHF.

V and J are TRBV6-5 and TRBJ1-2, with 7 bases lining up with TRBD1. Germline CDR1 is MNHEY and CDR2 is SVGAGI. The length of the CDR3 is 13 residues. The J segment lost 8 bases and the V segment lost 6 bases, leaving 9 bases of the junction unmatched. The CDR3: CASSPDRARGYTF. The CDR3 bases are TGTGCCAGCAGCCCCGACAGGGCTCGGGGCTACACCTTC.

The chain employs TRBV15 and TRBJ2-7; either TRBD1 or TRBD2 may supply D (5 bases each). Germline CDR1 is LNHNV and CDR2 is YYDKDF (reference sequence). The CDR3 covers 15 residues. Deletions cut 1 base from V and 3 bases from J, with 13 bases between. The CDR3 DNA reads TGTGCCACCAGCAGAGGAGGGGCAAACTACTACGAGCAGTACTTC. Translation gives CATSRGGANYYEQYF.

The chain recombines TRBV7-6 with TRBJ2-5; no reliable D call. The CDR3 is 13 amino acids. Per germline, CDR1 SGHVS and CDR2 FNYEAQ. V was trimmed by 4 bases and J by 5 bases, leaving 11 bases between them. Here the CDR3 reads CASSSAAFETQYF. In nucleotides, the CDR3 is TGTGCCAGCAGCTCCGCCGCATTTGAGACCCAGTACTTC. The full variable domain, in which reference TRBV7-6 and TRBJ2-5 provide the parts outside the CDR3, is GAGVSQSPRYKVTKRGQDVALRCDPISGHVSLYWYRQALGQGPEFLTYFNYEAQQDKSGLPNDRFSAERPEGSISTLTIQRTEQRDSAMYRCASSSAAFETQYFGPGTRLLVL.

The chain joins TRBV7-2 to TRBJ2-3; 7 nucleotides agree with TRBD1. CDR1 SGHTA and CDR2 FQGNSA come from the germline V gene. The CDR3 is made up of 15 amino acids. The ends lost 6 bases at V and 1 base at J; junction bases unmatched: 7. The CDR3 is CASRDRDSRTDTQYF. DNA of the CDR3: TGTGCCAGCAGAGACCGGGACAGCCGCACAGATACGCAGTATTTT.

The rearrangement links TRBV2 to TRBJ2-2, with 8 bases fitting TRBD2. Germline V CDR1 and CDR2: SNHLY, FYNNEI. Losses at the gene ends were 7 bases for V and 6 bases for J; bases not matched to a gene: 13. This CDR3 has 16 amino acids. This CDR3 reads CASTRRGLAVSGELFF. In DNA form, the CDR3 reads TGTGCCAGCACCCGCCGCGGACTAGCTGTGTCCGGGGAGCTGTTTTTT.

This clone was found a few times. The rearrangement joins TRBV4-2 to TRBJ2-1; 7 bases fit TRBD2. This CDR3 contains 17 residues. From germline, CDR1 is LGHNA and CDR2 YNFKEQ. V trimming: 0 bases; J trimming: 0 bases; junction bases outside the gene matches: 5. The CDR3 reads CASSQDLGTTSYNEQFF. Written as DNA, the CDR3 is TGTGCCAGCAGCCAAGATCTGGGGACTACCTCCTACAATGAGCAGTTCTTC.

The V and J genes are TRBV4-3 and TRBJ1-5; D possibly corresponds to TRBD1 (6 bases). The CDR3 runs to 15 residues. Deletions cut 0 bases from V and 2 bases from J, with 8 bases between. The V gene's germline CDR1 is LGHNA and CDR2 YSLEER. This CDR3 is CASSQDAGGNQPQHF. CDR3 nucleotide sequence: TGCGCCAGCAGCCAAGATGCAGGGGGCAATCAGCCCCAGCATTTT.

CDR3 nucleotide sequence: TGCAGCGTAGCACTGAACCAAGAGACCCAGTACTTC. It specifies CSVALNQETQYF. V and J are TRBV29-1 and TRBJ2-5, with D hard to call. Trimming removed 6 bases at V and 0 bases at J, with 8 bases between. CDR3 length: 12 residues. Germline CDR1 SQVTM, CDR2 ANQGSEA. The complete variable domain, with remaining parts taken from reference TRBV29-1 and TRBJ2-5, reads SAVISQKPSRDICQRGTSLTIQCQVDSQVTMMFWYRQQPGQSLTLIATANQGSEATYESGFVIDKFPISRPNLTFSTLTVSNMSPEDSSIYLCSVALNQETQYFGPGTRLLVL.

The V gene is TRBV7-3, the J gene TRBJ1-1, with a tentative D call TRBD1 (6 bases). The V end lost 2 bases, the J end lost 5 bases, and 9 bases lay between the germline ends. Per germline, CDR1 SGHTA and CDR2 FQGTGA. The CDR3 has 13 amino acids. In DNA form, the CDR3 reads TGTGCCAGCAGCTTAGAAGGGGGGACTGAAGCTTTCTTT. Translating gives CASSLEGGTEAFF.

V and J are TRBV7-9 and TRBJ1-1, with D possibly matching TRBD1 (5 bases). The V and J ends lost 3 bases and 1 base respectively, with 9 bases between them. This CDR3 spans 14 amino acids. Per the germline V gene, CDR1 is SEHNR and CDR2 is FQNEAQ (reference sequence). Here the CDR3 DNA reads TGTGCCAGCAGCTTCGGACACCCGAACACTGAAGCTTTCTTT. The encoded protein is CASSFGHPNTEAFF.

The chain joins TRBV2 to TRBJ1-5; D unresolved. The CDR3 length is 13 residues. V dropped 4 bases and J dropped 0 bases, with 4 bases sitting between them. The germline V gene encodes CDR1 SNHLY and CDR2 FYNNEI. The CDR3 coding sequence is TGTGCCAGCAGTGTTTATAGCAATCAGCCCCAGCATTTT. As protein: CASSVYSNQPQHF.